The TCR beta chain under discussion was sequenced for a study of molecular identifiers for immune sequencing clone quantification. Study-wide results and limits: Identical TCR molecules can share a barcode, and this sharing could underestimate highly expanded clone sizes. The share of molecules held by clones above 20 RNA copies was over 99% in effector cells and under 1% in naive cells.

Listed TCR primers and previously described methods were used for bulk TCR libraries. TCRdb reanalysed the PCR reads using MiXCR and keeps one entry per CDR3 protein. The table shows about 640,000 distinct CDR3 sequences, with nearly 20% occurring only once. A note on this clonotype: Its antigen remains unidentified.

Using a CD8+CD4-CCR7+CD45RA+ phenotype, naive CD8 T cells were sorted. The receptor's source is a human donor in good health. Some libraries in this study had Jurkat cell RNA spiked in. Input material: naive CD8+ T cells from blood, with Jurkat cell RNA spiked in. The subset: FACS-sorted CD8+CD4-CCR7+CD45RA+ naive T cells.

The CDR3 reads CASSQDPRAGGELFF. As DNA, the CDR3 is TGCGCCAGCAGCCAAGATCCTCGGGCCGGCGGGGAGCTGTTTTTT. V and J are TRBV4-1 and TRBJ2-2; D is ambiguous. The V gene lost 0 bases and the J gene lost 7 bases, with 12 bases spanning the gap. The CDR3 consists of 15 residues. CDR1 is MGHRA, CDR2 YSYEKL, per germline.